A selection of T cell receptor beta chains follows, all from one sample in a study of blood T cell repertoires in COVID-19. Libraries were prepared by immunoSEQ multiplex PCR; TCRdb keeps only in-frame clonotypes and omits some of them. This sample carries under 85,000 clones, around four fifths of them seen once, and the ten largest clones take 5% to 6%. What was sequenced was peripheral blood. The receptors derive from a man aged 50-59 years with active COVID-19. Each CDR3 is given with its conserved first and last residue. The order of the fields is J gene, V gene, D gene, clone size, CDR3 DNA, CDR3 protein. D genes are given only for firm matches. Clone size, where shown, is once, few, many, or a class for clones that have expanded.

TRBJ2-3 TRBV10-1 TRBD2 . TGCGCCAGCAGTGAGAGAGCGGGGAATACGCAGTATTTT CASSERAGNTQYF
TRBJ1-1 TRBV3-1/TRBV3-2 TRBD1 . TGTGCCAGCAGCCACATGTACAGGGGGCGCTGGGCTGAAGCTTTCTTT CASSHMYRGRWAEAFF
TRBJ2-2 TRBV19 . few TGTGCCAGTAGTATTGGCCAGGAAACCGGGGAGCTGTTTTTT CASSIGQETGELFF
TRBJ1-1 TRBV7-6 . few TGTGCCAGCAGCTTAGTAGGGGTTTGGAACACTGAAGCTTTCTTT CASSLVGVWNTEAFF
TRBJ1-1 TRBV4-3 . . TGCGCCAGCAGCCAAGATGCAAGGGGTAGGGGTTGGAACACTGAAGCTTTCTTT CASSQDARGRGWNTEAFF
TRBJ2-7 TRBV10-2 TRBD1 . TGCGCCAGCAGGCAGGGGGTGAATAACTACGAGCAGTACTTC CASRQGVNNYEQYF
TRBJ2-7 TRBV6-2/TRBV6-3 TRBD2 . TGTGCCAGCAGCCGCACGCCCGGACTAGCGGGAGAGGACGAGCAGTACTTC CASSRTPGLAGEDEQYF
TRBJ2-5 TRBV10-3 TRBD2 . TGTGCCATCAGTGACTCGGCCGGGACTAGCGGGAGGGAAGAGACCCAGTACTTC CAISDSAGTSGREETQYF
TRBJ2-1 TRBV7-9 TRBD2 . TGTGCCAGCAGCTCAACCCCCCTAAGCGGGGGGGAGTACAATGAGCAGTTCTTC CASSSTPLSGGEYNEQFF
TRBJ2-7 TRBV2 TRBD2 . TGTGCCAGCAGTGAAGAAGCGGGGGCATCCTACGAGCAGTACTTC CASSEEAGASYEQYF